The clone carrying this TCR beta chain was found once. The antigen is not known. Germline V gene data show CDR1 as MDHEN and CDR2 as SYDVKM. There are 13 residues in the CDR3. Germline trimming cut 4 bases from V and 1 base from J; bases unmatched to any gene: 1. The entry originates in a study of shared clonotypes between healthy human individuals. Using immunoSEQ multiplex PCR, the repertoire was profiled, and TCRdb retains in-frame clones only, with some absent. This table has about 1.1 million clones, approximately 75% appearing once. Study-level points and caveats: Clonotype sharing levels among donors were expected to vary with sequencing depth.

This clonotype was sampled from a man aged 18 to 35 in good health. Some clones in this sample may be carry-over from other donors' samples. The V gene is TRBV28, the J gene TRBJ2-7; 7 bases fit TRBD2. The sample consisted of memory CD4+ T cells from PBMCs. Noted subset: CD45RA-negative fraction. The CDR3 here is CASSYGGSYEQYF. The CDR3 bases are TGTGCCAGCAGTTACGGGGGGTCCTACGAGCAGTACTTC.